This TCR beta chain was obtained from a study of response to subunit inactivated influenza vaccine. This clonotype has more than one count but fewer than ten. Its antigen is still unknown. There are 11 residues in the CDR3. The germline V and J ends were trimmed by 3 bases and 15 bases, with 9 bases remaining between them. Overall study findings and caveats: Few additional T cells are recruited per seasonal influenza vaccination, authors suggested.

One entry per CDR3 protein results from TCRdb running MiXCR on the RT-PCR reads. Seen here are about 800,000 distinct CDR3 sequences, less than 25% observed once, and the top ten hold 9.5% to 13%. Sequencing used PBMCs from blood, obtained 5 to 6 days after vaccination. This chain uses TRBV12-3 or TRBV12-4 with TRBJ1-6, with no clear D. The clonotype comes from a man aged 50 to 59 who received an inactivated influenza vaccine. The CDR3 region is CASSLGHFLHF. The CDR3 nucleotides read TGTGCCAGCAGTTTGGGCCATTTCCTCCACTTT.